The 5 T cell receptor beta chains reported below all come from one sample, sequenced in a study of T cell responses to AZD1222 COVID-19 vaccine. Here immunoSEQ multiplex PCR was the method, and the copy in TCRdb shows in-frame clones only, minus some. The data contain 100,000 to 120,000 clones, more than 75% of them seen just once; the ten biggest clones take up more than 4.5%. This specimen consisted of peripheral blood, obtained on day 0 of AZD1222 vaccination. The source is an adult in good health.

The chain employs TRBV5-5 and TRBJ1-2; D uncertain. V lost 1 base to trimming and J lost 8 bases, with 12 bases between them. Germline loops: CDR1 SGHKS, CDR2 YYEKEE (reference sequence). CDR3 length: 13 amino acids. The DNA for the CDR3 is TGTGCCAGCAGCTTGATTCCAGGCTGGGGCTACACCTTC. Translated, it gives CASSLIPGWGYTF.

This clone was counted only a few times. This chain uses TRBV6-5 with TRBJ1-2; 8 positions match TRBD1. This CDR3 comprises 14 residues. Germline CDR1 reads MNHEY; CDR2 reads SVGAGI. Trimming removed 5 bases from V and 4 bases from J; junction bases left unmatched: 6. The CDR3 region is CASSPAGGSYGYTF. DNA for the CDR3: TGTGCCAGCAGTCCGGCAGGGGGCAGCTATGGCTACACCTTC.

The genes are TRBV27 and TRBJ1-2, with D perhaps matching TRBD1 (6 bases). CDR1 and CDR2 from the germline V gene are MNHEY and SMNVEV (reference sequence). The V end lost 1 base, the J end lost 2 bases, and 11 bases lay between the germline ends. This CDR3 has 15 amino acids. As DNA, the CDR3 is TGTGCCAGCAGTTTATATGGCAGGGGAAACTATGGCTACACCTTC. The encoded protein is CASSLYGRGNYGYTF.

The rearrangement links TRBV18 to TRBJ2-2; tentative D call: TRBD1 (6 bases). The V and J ends lost 0 bases and 4 bases respectively, with 12 bases between them. The CDR3 has 16 residues. CDR1 and CDR2 (germline): KGHSH, LQKENI. The CDR3 here is CASSPPVGTTTGELFF. In DNA, the CDR3 is TGTGCCAGCTCACCACCGGTCGGGACAACCACCGGGGAGCTGTTTTTT. Supplemented by reference TRBV18 and TRBJ2-2, the full variable domain reads NAGVMQNPRHLVRRRGQEARLRCSPMKGHSHVYWYRQLPEEGLKFMVYLQKENIIDESGMPKERFSAEFPKEGPSILRIQQVVRGDSAAYFCASSPPVGTTTGELFFGEGSRLTVL.

The chain combines TRBV3-1 (or the pseudogene TRBV3-2) with TRBJ2-1, with 7 bases fitting TRBD2. The CDR3 totals 13 residues. After removal of 6 bases from V and 7 bases from J, the junction contained 6 bases not matched to a gene. Germline-derived CDR1 and CDR2 are LGHDT and YNNKEL (reference sequence). The CDR3 here is CASSPGTTNEQFF. The CDR3 DNA reads TGTGCCAGCAGTCCCGGGACTACTAATGAGCAGTTCTTC.